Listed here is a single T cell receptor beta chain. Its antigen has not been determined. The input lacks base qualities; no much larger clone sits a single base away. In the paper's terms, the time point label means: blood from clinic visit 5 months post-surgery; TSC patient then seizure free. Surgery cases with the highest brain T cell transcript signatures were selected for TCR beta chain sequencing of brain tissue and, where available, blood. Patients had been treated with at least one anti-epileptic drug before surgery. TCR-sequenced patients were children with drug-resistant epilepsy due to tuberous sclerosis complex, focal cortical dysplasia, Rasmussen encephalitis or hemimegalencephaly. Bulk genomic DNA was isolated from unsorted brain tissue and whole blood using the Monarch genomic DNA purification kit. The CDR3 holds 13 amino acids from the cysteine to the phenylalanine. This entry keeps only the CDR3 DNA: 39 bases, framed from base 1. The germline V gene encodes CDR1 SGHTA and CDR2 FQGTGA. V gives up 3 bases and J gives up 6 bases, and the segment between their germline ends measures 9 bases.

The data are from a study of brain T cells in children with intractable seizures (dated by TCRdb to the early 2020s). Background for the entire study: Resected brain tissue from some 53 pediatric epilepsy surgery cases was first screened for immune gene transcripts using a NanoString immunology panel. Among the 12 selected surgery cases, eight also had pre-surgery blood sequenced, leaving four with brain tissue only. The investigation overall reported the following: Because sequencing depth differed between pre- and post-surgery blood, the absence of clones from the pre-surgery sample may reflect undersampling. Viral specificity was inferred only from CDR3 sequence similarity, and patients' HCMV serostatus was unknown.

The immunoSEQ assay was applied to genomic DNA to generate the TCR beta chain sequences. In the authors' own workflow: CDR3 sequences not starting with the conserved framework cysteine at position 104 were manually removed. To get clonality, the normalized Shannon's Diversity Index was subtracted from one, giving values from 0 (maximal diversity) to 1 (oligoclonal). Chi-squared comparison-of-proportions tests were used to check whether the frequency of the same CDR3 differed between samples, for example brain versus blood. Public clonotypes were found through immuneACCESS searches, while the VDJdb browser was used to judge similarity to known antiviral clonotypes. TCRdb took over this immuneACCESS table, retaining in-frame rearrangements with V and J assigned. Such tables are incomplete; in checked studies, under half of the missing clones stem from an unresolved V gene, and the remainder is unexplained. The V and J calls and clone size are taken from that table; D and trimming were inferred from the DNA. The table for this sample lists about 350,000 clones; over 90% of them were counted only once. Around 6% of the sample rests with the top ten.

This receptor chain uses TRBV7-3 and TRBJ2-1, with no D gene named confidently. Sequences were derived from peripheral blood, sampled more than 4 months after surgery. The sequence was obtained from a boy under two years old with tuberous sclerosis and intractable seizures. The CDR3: CASSFKPANEQFF. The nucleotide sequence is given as TGTGCCAGCAGCTTTAAGCCCGCCAATGAGCAGTTCTTC.